A selection of T cell receptor beta chains follows, all from one sample in a study of T cell changes during pregnancy in multiple sclerosis. Libraries were prepared by immunoSEQ multiplex PCR; TCRdb keeps only in-frame clonotypes and omits some of them. There are 75,000 to 95,000 clones in the sample; 85% to 95% occur only once, and 1.5% to 2% lies in the top ten. Sequencing used peripheral blood, obtained in the first trimester of pregnancy. The source is a female donor in good health, enrolled as a control in a pregnancy study. CDR3s include the opening cysteine and the closing phenylalanine or tryptophan. The D gene is left open where the match is weak. The size field is filled for only some rows; it gives once, few, many or a size class.

J: TRBJ2-1; D: TRBD2; V: TRBV6-5; size: -; CDR3: CASSSLQRGRHEQFF; DNA: TGTGCCAGCAGTTCCCTTCAGCGGGGGCGGCATGAGCAGTTCTTC
J: TRBJ1-1; D: -; V: TRBV2; size: -; CDR3: CASSEFQNQGGRMNTEAFF; DNA: TGTGCCAGCAGTGAATTCCAGAATCAGGGCGGCAGGATGAACACTGAAGCTTTCTTT
J: TRBJ1-1; D: TRBD1; V: TRBV7-3; size: -; CDR3: CASSPIGGITEAFF; DNA: TGTGCCAGCAGCCCCATAGGGGGCATCACTGAAGCTTTCTTT
J: TRBJ2-7; D: TRBD1; V: TRBV7-9; size: -; CDR3: CASSSATGSSYEQYF; DNA: TGTGCCAGCAGCTCCGCGACAGGGAGTTCCTACGAGCAGTACTTC
J: TRBJ1-2; D: TRBD1; V: TRBV5-6; size: -; CDR3: CASSLRGTGAYGYTF; DNA: TGTGCCAGCAGCTTGCGGGGGACAGGGGCCTATGGCTACACCTTC
J: TRBJ1-5; D: -; V: TRBV7-2; size: -; CDR3: CASSFGPVSNQPQHF; DNA: TGTGCCAGCAGCTTTGGTCCGGTGAGCAATCAGCCCCAGCATTTT
J: TRBJ2-3; D: -; V: TRBV9; size: -; CDR3: CASSVGGGSTDTQYF; DNA: TGTGCCAGCAGCGTGGGAGGGGGGAGCACAGATACGCAGTATTTT
J: TRBJ2-5; D: -; V: TRBV5-4; size: -; CDR3: CASSSQEETQYF; DNA: TGTGCCAGCAGCTCACAGGAAGAGACCCAGTACTTC
J: TRBJ2-1; D: -; V: TRBV19; size: -; CDR3: CASKGDLTGNEQFF; DNA: TGTGCCAGTAAGGGGGATCTGACGGGAAATGAGCAGTTCTTC
J: TRBJ1-5; D: TRBD1; V: TRBV30; size: -; CDR3: CAWSKKTGGNQPQHF; DNA: TGTGCCTGGAGTAAAAAAACAGGGGGAAATCAGCCCCAGCATTTT
J: TRBJ1-2; D: -; V: TRBV6-1; size: -; CDR3: CASRVQVNYGYTF; DNA: TGTGCCAGCAGGGTACAAGTTAACTATGGCTACACCTTC
J: TRBJ2-7; D: -; V: TRBV5-1; size: -; CDR3: CASSPVSTNEQYF; DNA: TGCGCCAGCAGCCCCGTAAGTACTAACGAGCAGTACTTC
J: TRBJ1-1; D: -; V: TRBV10-3; size: -; CDR3: CAISDSGTMNTEAFF; DNA: TGTGCCATCAGTGATTCCGGGACAATGAACACTGAAGCTTTCTTT
J: TRBJ1-3; D: -; V: TRBV10-3; size: -; CDR3: CAISESPAGADTIYF; DNA: TGTGCCATCAGTGAGTCTCCCGCAGGGGCGGACACCATATATTTT
J: TRBJ2-1; D: TRBD2; V: TRBV27; size: -; CDR3: CASSSRGDWGEQFF; DNA: TGTGCCAGCAGTTCGCGGGGGGATTGGGGGGAGCAGTTCTTC
J: TRBJ1-1; D: -; V: TRBV7-6; size: -; CDR3: CASSPAGNTEAFF; DNA: TGTGCCAGCAGCCCTGCAGGGAACACTGAAGCTTTCTTT
J: TRBJ2-7; D: TRBD1; V: TRBV5-4; size: -; CDR3: CASRMGQGNYEQYF; DNA: TGTGCCAGCAGAATGGGACAGGGTAACTACGAGCAGTACTTC
J: TRBJ2-1; D: -; V: TRBV4-3; size: -; CDR3: CASSQEEAGQNDNEQFF; DNA: TGCGCCAGCAGCCAAGAGGAAGCCGGACAGAACGATAATGAGCAGTTCTTC
J: TRBJ1-2; D: -; V: TRBV5-1; size: -; CDR3: CASSSQGGNYGYTF; DNA: TGCGCCAGCAGCTCCCAGGGAGGGAACTATGGCTACACCTTC
J: TRBJ2-1; D: -; V: TRBV20-1; size: -; CDR3: CSASAGNEQFF; DNA: TGCAGTGCTAGTGCAGGCAATGAGCAGTTCTTC
J: TRBJ2-7; D: TRBD1; V: TRBV7-2; size: -; CDR3: CASSAEQGAHSEQYF; DNA: TGTGCCAGCAGCGCAGAACAGGGGGCGCATTCCGAGCAGTACTTC
J: TRBJ2-7; D: TRBD1; V: TRBV11-2; size: -; CDR3: CASSPTQGSYEQYF; DNA: TGTGCCAGCAGCCCCACACAGGGGTCCTACGAGCAGTACTTC
J: TRBJ2-1; D: TRBD1; V: TRBV9; size: -; CDR3: CASSVQTGAKGEQFF; DNA: TGTGCCAGCAGCGTACAGACAGGGGCAAAGGGTGAGCAGTTCTTC
J: TRBJ2-1; D: TRBD2; V: TRBV4-1; size: -; CDR3: CASSRGLFDEQFF; DNA: TGCGCCAGCAGCCGGGGACTATTCGATGAGCAGTTCTTC
J: TRBJ1-5; D: TRBD1; V: TRBV29-1; size: few; CDR3: CSARQGNQPQHF; DNA: TGCAGCGCTAGACAGGGGAATCAGCCCCAGCATTTT
J: TRBJ2-5; D: -; V: TRBV14; size: -; CDR3: CASSQGAFLETQYF; DNA: TGTGCCAGCAGCCAAGGCGCGTTCCTGGAGACCCAGTACTTC
J: TRBJ2-7; D: -; V: TRBV5-1; size: -; CDR3: CASSLGLREQYF; DNA: TGCGCCAGCAGCTTGGGGCTCCGCGAGCAGTACTTC
J: TRBJ2-1; D: -; V: TRBV5-1; size: -; CDR3: CASSFTGTQTNEQFF; DNA: TGCGCCAGCAGCTTTACAGGGACGCAAACCAATGAGCAGTTCTTC
J: TRBJ2-7; D: TRBD2; V: TRBV28; size: -; CDR3: CASSPLAGHEQYF; DNA: TGTGCCAGCAGCCCCCTAGCGGGCCACGAGCAGTACTTC
J: TRBJ2-3; D: -; V: TRBV7-9; size: -; CDR3: CASSETRGSRDTQYF; DNA: TGTGCCAGCAGCGAGACCAGGGGCTCTCGGGATACGCAGTATTTT
J: TRBJ1-1; D: TRBD1; V: TRBV9; size: once; CDR3: CASSGFRDSDTEAFF; DNA: TGTGCCAGCAGCGGATTCCGGGACAGTGATACTGAAGCTTTCTTT